The T cell receptor beta chain under discussion was sequenced for a study of identical twins. Only a few counts were recorded for this clonotype. Germline lookup yields CDR1 SGHDT and CDR2 YYEEEE. The V gene lost 4 bases and the J gene lost 3 bases, with 14 bases spanning the gap. The CDR3 has 14 residues. TCRdb re-called the 5' RACE reads through MiXCR, storing one row per CDR3 protein. In the table there are roughly 250,000 distinct CDR3 sequences, over 12% of which are singletons. The V call is TRBV5-6, the J call TRBJ2-7, with D unresolved. Sequenced: memory (CD45RO+) T cells sorted from blood. This TCR was recovered from a woman aged 18-29 years in good health. CDR3 in DNA: TGTGCCAGCAGCCCACTTGTGGGCGGCTACGAGCAGTACTTC. Translated: CASSPLVGGYEQYF.